The 26 T cell receptor beta chains reported below all come from one sample, sequenced in a study of cytomegalovirus exposure and HLA in healthy donors. 13 Jbeta primers and 60 Vbeta primers were used for the PCR. The table came from immunoSEQ multiplex PCR; TCRdb's copy has only in-frame clones and leaves some out. The data contain about 130,000 clones, under 85% of them singletons. Source material: PBMCs. The source is a woman aged 50 to 60 in good health and CMV-seropositive.

The chain couples TRBV6-1 to TRBJ1-1; possibly TRBD1 for D (6 bases). The V end was cut by 5 bases, the J end by 4 bases, with 11 bases between. CDR1 is MNHNS, CDR2 SASEGT, per germline. The CDR3 runs to 13 residues. The CDR3 is CASSLQGSTEAFF. CDR3 nucleotide sequence: TGTGCCAGCAGTCTACAGGGATCCACTGAAGCTTTCTTT.

This clone was seen a single time. The chain employs TRBV9 and TRBJ2-1; 8 nucleotides match TRBD2. The CDR3 totals 16 residues. V shed 0 bases and J 2 bases; nucleotides not matched to a gene: 4. Germline V gene lookup returns CDR1 SGDLS and CDR2 YYNGEE. CDR3 in DNA: TGTGCCAGCAGCGTAGATACGGGGGGGGCCTACAATGAGCAGTTCTTC. Protein: CASSVDTGGAYNEQFF.

The chain is built from TRBV5-4 and TRBJ2-3; 9 nucleotides align to TRBD1. The germline V gene has CDR1 SGHNT and CDR2 YYREEE (reference sequence). The trim removed 9 bases at V and 0 bases at J, leaving 17 bases unmatched. The CDR3 consists of 18 residues. This CDR3 reads CATTPGTGNLLSTDTQYF. CDR3 sequence (DNA): TGTGCCACAACCCCGGGGACAGGGAACCTACTTAGCACAGATACGCAGTATTTT.

The chain has TRBV30 and TRBJ1-1, with a weak D call TRBD1 (6 bases). CDR1 is GTSNPN and CDR2 is SVGIG in the germline V gene (reference sequence). Between the trimmed V and J ends, which lost 4 bases and 4 bases, there was a span of 13 bases. The CDR3 length is 13 residues. The CDR3 coding sequence is TGTGCCTGGACCCTCAGGGGAATCACTGAAGCTTTCTTT. This encodes CAWTLRGITEAFF.

J is TRBJ2-7 and V is TRBV30; TRBD1 agrees at 8 bases. The trim removed 2 bases at V and 3 bases at J, leaving 6 bases unmatched. The germline V gene encodes CDR1 GTSNPN and CDR2 SVGIG (reference sequence). This CDR3 region has 14 residues. The chain's CDR3 is CAWSPGTGLYEQYF. CDR3 DNA: TGTGCCTGGAGTCCCGGGACAGGCCTCTACGAGCAGTACTTC.

The chain carries TRBV2 and TRBJ2-1, with no clear D. The germline V and J ends were trimmed by 4 bases and 9 bases, with 10 bases remaining between them. CDR3 length equals 12 residues. The germline CDR1 and CDR2 sequences are SNHLY and FYNNEI. The CDR3 reads CASSVEHVEQFF. CDR3 sequence (DNA): TGTGCCAGCAGTGTCGAGCATGTTGAGCAGTTCTTC. The variable domain in full, completed from reference TRBV2 and TRBJ2-1, reads EPEVTQTPSHQVTQMGQEVILRCVPISNHLYFYWYRQILGQKVEFLVSFYNNEISEKSEIFDDQFSVERPDGSNFTLKIRSTKLEDSAMYFCASSVEHVEQFFGPGTRLTVL.

The gene calls are TRBV5-1 and TRBJ1-2, with a weak D call TRBD1 (6 bases). Germline values: CDR1 SGHRS, CDR2 YFSETQ. V gave up 0 bases and J gave up 7 bases, with 16 bases separating them. This CDR3 has 15 residues. CDR3 region: CASSLEGGTGGGYTF. The CDR3 region has the DNA TGCGCCAGCAGCTTGGAGGGGGGGACCGGAGGTGGCTACACCTTC. Full variable domain (remainder filled in from reference TRBV5-1 and TRBJ1-2): KAGVTQTPRYLIKTRGQQVTLSCSPISGHRSVSWYQQTPGQGLQFLFEYFSETQRNKGNFPGRFSGRQFSNSRSEMNVSTLELGDSALYLCASSLEGGTGGGYTFGSGTRLTVV.

The V and J genes are TRBV5-1 and TRBJ1-3; 7 bases line up with TRBD1. Per germline, CDR1 SGHRS and CDR2 YFSETQ. This CDR3 comprises 14 residues. V dropped 4 bases and J dropped 3; count of bases not matched to a gene: 4. The CDR3, as DNA: TGCGCCAGCAGCCCAGGACAGGTTGGAAACACCATATATTTT. This gives the protein CASSPGQVGNTIYF.

This clone was recorded only once. The chain carries TRBV6-6 and TRBJ2-5; D may be TRBD2 (6 bases). The CDR3 runs to 11 residues. V was shortened by 7 bases and J by 5 bases, with 8 bases between the two germline ends. Germline V gives CDR1 MNHNY, CDR2 SVGAGI (reference sequence). The CDR3 nucleotides are TGTGCCAGCACCCGGGGGGAGACCCAGTACTTC. Translated: CASTRGETQYF.

This chain uses TRBV7-7 with TRBJ2-3, with 7 bases matching TRBD1. Germline V gives CDR1 SSHAT, CDR2 FNYEAQ (reference sequence). V lost 6 bases to trimming and J lost 2 bases; unmatched junction nucleotides: 11. This CDR3 spans 16 amino acids. CDR3: CASSSWGTAVTDTQYF. CDR3 DNA sequence: TGTGCCAGCAGTTCATGGGGGACAGCTGTCACAGATACGCAGTATTTT.

The chain recombines TRBV5-5 with TRBJ1-3, with TRBD1 matching 10 bases. V shed 4 bases, J shed 2 bases, and the junction held 6 bases outside the gene matches. The CDR3 is 16 amino acids. CDR1 and CDR2 (germline): SGHKS, YYEKEE (reference sequence). The CDR3, as DNA: TGTGCCAGCAGCAGCGACAGGGGGCGCCCTGGAAACACCATATATTTT. Translated, it gives CASSSDRGRPGNTIYF.

The genes are TRBV5-4 and TRBJ2-5; weak D call: TRBD1 (5 bases). CDR1 is SGHNT, CDR2 YYREEE, per germline (reference sequence). The germline V and J ends were trimmed by 2 bases and 1 base, with 9 bases remaining between them. This CDR3 comprises 14 residues. The CDR3, as DNA: TGTGCCAGCAGCTTTCCTGGGGCCCAAGAGACCCAGTACTTC. It specifies CASSFPGAQETQYF.

The rearrangement joins TRBV7-9 to TRBJ1-5; D may be TRBD1 (6 bases). The CDR3 sequence is 17 residues long. Deletions cut 1 base from V and 0 bases from J, with 13 bases between. The germline V gene encodes CDR1 SEHNR and CDR2 FQNEAQ (reference sequence). The CDR3 is CASSLDGQSYSNQPQHF. In DNA, the CDR3 is TGTGCCAGCAGCTTAGACGGACAGTCTTATAGCAATCAGCCCCAGCATTTT. Using reference TRBV7-9 and TRBJ1-5 for the parts outside the CDR3, the full variable domain is DTGVSQNPRHKITKRGQNVTFRCDPISEHNRLYWYRQTLGQGPEFLTYFQNEAQLEKSRLLSDRFSAERPKGSFSTLEIQRTEQGDSAMYLCASSLDGQSYSNQPQHFGDGTRLSIL.

The chain links TRBV6-4 to TRBJ1-5; D is perhaps TRBD1 (5 bases). This CDR3 is 13 amino acids long. Germline V lookup: CDR1 MRHNA, CDR2 SNTAGT. Trimming removed 5 bases from V and 4 bases from J, with 9 bases in between. Here the CDR3 reads CASSTGPNQPQHF. CDR3 bases: TGTGCCAGCAGTACAGGTCCAAATCAGCCCCAGCATTTT.

Notes on this clone: An end of the junction differs from the germline gene, which may be a read error. The chain uses TRBV11-3 and TRBJ2-7; 7 bases agree with TRBD1. The germline V gene encodes CDR1 SGHNT and CDR2 YENEEA. CDR3 size: 11 residues. The CDR3 loop is CASSLGDSVNF. The DNA of the CDR3 is TGTGCCAGCAGCTTGGGGGACAGCGTCAATTTC.

This chain uses TRBV6-5 with TRBJ2-5; 7 bases are a match to TRBD1. Per the germline V gene, CDR1 is MNHEY and CDR2 is SVGAGI. V lost 0 bases and J lost 4; bases outside the gene matches: 5. The CDR3 length is 15 residues. The CDR3 reads CASSYSEGAVETQYF. The DNA of the CDR3 is TGTGCCAGCAGTTACTCTGAGGGGGCAGTAGAGACCCAGTACTTC.

This clone was seen only a few times. This rearrangement joins TRBV5-6 to TRBJ1-3; perhaps TRBD1 as D (5 bases). Germline V gene lookup returns CDR1 SGHDT and CDR2 YYEEEE. V was clipped by 1 base and J by 8 bases, with 13 bases between them. There are 14 residues in the CDR3. In DNA form, the CDR3 reads TGTGCCAGCAGCTTGTCGGCAGGGTCCTACACCATATATTTT. It specifies CASSLSAGSYTIYF.

J is TRBJ2-1 and V is TRBV7-9; 8 nucleotides align to TRBD2. The CDR3 is 15 residues long. Looked up from germline, CDR1 is SEHNR and CDR2 is FQNEAQ (reference sequence). After removal of 5 bases from V and 12 bases from J, the junction contained 15 bases not matched to a gene. This CDR3 reads CASSNIAGSHETQFF. The CDR3 coding sequence is TGTGCCAGCAGCAATATAGCGGGGTCCCATGAGACGCAGTTCTTC.

The chain employs TRBV7-2 and TRBJ2-2; 7 bases are a match to TRBD1. With V trimmed by 5 bases and J by 4 bases, 7 bases remained unmatched. The CDR3 length is 15 residues. The germline V gene has CDR1 SGHTA and CDR2 FQGNSA. Written as DNA, the CDR3 is TGTGCCAGCAGCCTAACAGGGGTCGTCACCGGGGAGCTGTTTTTT. Its translation is CASSLTGVVTGELFF.

This chain uses TRBV5-5 with TRBJ2-7, with 7 bases lining up with TRBD2. CDR1 SGHKS and CDR2 YYEKEE come from the germline V gene (reference sequence). The CDR3 loop spans 16 amino acids. V gave up 1 base and J gave up 1 base; unmatched junction bases: 8. CDR3 region: CASSLRGGGVSYEQYF. In nucleotides, the CDR3 is TGTGCCAGCAGCTTGCGCGGCGGGGGAGTTTCCTACGAGCAGTACTTC.

The chain links TRBV19 to TRBJ2-2; TRBD1 might be the D (5 bases). Germline CDR1 reads LNHDA; CDR2 reads SQIVND (reference sequence). The CDR3 extends over 17 amino acids. Trimming stripped 3 bases from V and 0 bases from J, with 14 bases between. The CDR3 protein is CASSIHIRVTNTGELFF. The DNA for the CDR3 is TGTGCCAGTAGTATCCACATCAGGGTAACGAACACCGGGGAGCTGTTTTTT. The whole variable domain, remainder taken from reference TRBV19 and TRBJ2-2, is DGGITQSPKYLFRKEGQNVTLSCEQNLNHDAMYWYRQDPGQGLRLIYYSQIVNDFQKGDIAEGYSVSREKKESFPLTVTSAQKNPTAFYLCASSIHIRVTNTGELFFGEGSRLTVL.

This chain connects TRBV5-4 to TRBJ2-1, with TRBD1 matching 7 bases. The trim removed 5 bases at V and 6 bases at J, leaving 5 bases unmatched. The length of the CDR3 is 13 residues. Looked up from germline, CDR1 is SGHNT and CDR2 is YYREEE (reference sequence). The CDR3 loop is CASSHTGVNEQFF. The CDR3 nucleotides read TGTGCCAGCAGTCATACAGGGGTCAATGAGCAGTTCTTC.

This clone was detected only a few times. The chain couples TRBV29-1 to TRBJ2-5, with D perhaps matching TRBD2 (7 bases). Germline CDR1 is SQVTM and CDR2 is ANQGSEA. V was clipped by 5 bases and J by 5 bases, with 21 bases between them. The CDR3 consists of 15 residues. DNA for the CDR3: TGCAGCGTTTGGGGGGGCCCGTTCCCAATGGAGACCCAGTACTTC. Its translation is CSVWGGPFPMETQYF.

In this sample, this clone turned up many times. The chain has TRBV5-1 and TRBJ1-1; possibly TRBD1 for D (6 bases). The V and J ends lost 2 bases and 1 base respectively, with 9 bases between them. Germline loops: CDR1 SGHRS, CDR2 YFSETQ. The CDR3 totals 14 residues. In nucleotides, the CDR3 is TGCGCCAGCAGCTTAGGGACATCGAACACTGAAGCTTTCTTT. Its protein is CASSLGTSNTEAFF. The full variable domain, completed using reference TRBV5-1 and TRBJ1-1, is KAGVTQTPRYLIKTRGQQVTLSCSPISGHRSVSWYQQTPGQGLQFLFEYFSETQRNKGNFPGRFSGRQFSNSRSEMNVSTLELGDSALYLCASSLGTSNTEAFFGQGTRLTVV.

This clone was recorded a few times. V is TRBV29-1 and J is TRBJ1-1, with a weak D call TRBD1 (5 bases). The CDR3 has 13 residues. Germline V CDR1 and CDR2: SQVTM, ANQGSEA. V lost 6 bases and J lost 4, with 15 bases in between. The chain's CDR3 is CSVPRVGITEAFF. In DNA, the CDR3 is TGCAGCGTCCCCAGGGTGGGAATCACTGAAGCTTTCTTT.

The chain is built from TRBV30 and TRBJ1-2; D gene uncertain. The CDR3 totals 14 residues. Germline loops: CDR1 GTSNPN, CDR2 SVGIG (reference sequence). Trimming shortened V by 4 bases and J by 2 bases, and 14 bases separated the two germline ends. As DNA, the CDR3 is TGTGCCTGGAAACCCTGGGCCTCCAACTATGGCTACACCTTC. Its protein product is CAWKPWASNYGYTF.